Listed below are T cell receptor beta chains from one sample, sequenced in a study of blood T cell repertoires in COVID-19. Here immunoSEQ multiplex PCR was the method, and the copy in TCRdb shows in-frame clones only, minus some. The table shows 200,000 to 250,000 clones, with just under 90% occurring only once. Sequenced: peripheral blood. These receptors all stem from a man aged 25-45 years with COVID-19, enrolled during active disease. CDR3s include the opening cysteine and the closing phenylalanine or tryptophan. D genes are given only for firm matches. Clone sizes are given selectively: once, few, many, or a class where the clone is expanded.

v_gene,abundance,len,d_gene,j_gene,CDR3aa,CDR3nt
TRBV28,once,14,NA,TRBJ1-2,CASSLAGRFYGYTF,TGTGCCAGCAGTTTAGCAGGGAGGTTCTATGGCTACACCTTC
TRBV5-6,NA,13,TRBD1,TRBJ1-2,CASSWDRGSGYTF,TGTGCCAGCAGCTGGGACAGAGGGAGTGGCTACACCTTC
TRBV27,NA,18,NA,TRBJ1-2,CASSHNTFGQSLPRGYTF,TGTGCCAGCAGCCACAACACTTTTGGACAGTCCCTTCCTAGGGGCTACACCTTC
TRBV6-2/TRBV6-3,NA,20,NA,TRBJ1-5,CASSFERTARKAYSNQPQHF,TGTGCCAGCAGCTTCGAGAGGACAGCTCGTAAAGCTTATAGCAATCAGCCCCAGCATTTT
TRBV18,NA,14,NA,TRBJ1-5,CASSPPYSNQPQHF,TGTGCCAGCTCACCACCCTATAGCAATCAGCCCCAGCATTTT
TRBV30,NA,13,TRBD2,TRBJ2-1,CAWSGGRGNEQFF,TGTGCCTGGAGTGGCGGGAGGGGCAATGAGCAGTTCTTC
TRBV19,NA,14,TRBD1,TRBJ2-4,CASSIAGGGNIQYF,TGTGCCAGTAGTATAGCAGGGGGCGGAAACATTCAGTACTTC
TRBV7-2,NA,16,TRBD2,TRBJ2-1,CASSLVGTSGANEQFF,TGTGCCAGCAGCTTAGTGGGGACTAGCGGGGCCAATGAGCAGTTCTTC
TRBV7-9,NA,16,TRBD2,TRBJ2-1,CASSHGGTSGILEQFF,TGTGCCAGCAGCCACGGCGGGACTAGCGGGATATTAGAGCAGTTCTTC
TRBV11-2,NA,16,NA,TRBJ2-3,CASSLSIQEGSHTQYF,TGTGCCAGCAGCTTATCCATACAGGAGGGATCGCATACGCAGTATTTT
TRBV19,few,14,TRBD1,TRBJ1-5,CASTRDRGNQPQHF,TGTGCCAGTACCCGGGACAGGGGAAATCAGCCCCAGCATTTT
TRBV27,NA,13,NA,TRBJ1-1,CASSPQGWTEAFF,TGTGCCAGCAGTCCTCAGGGATGGACTGAAGCTTTCTTT
TRBV28,NA,14,TRBD1,TRBJ1-2,CASSLPGQGGGYTF,TGTGCCAGCAGTTTACCGGGACAGGGCGGCGGCTACACCTTC
TRBV3-1/TRBV3-2,NA,14,TRBD2,TRBJ2-1,CASSPGTRLDEQFF,TGTGCCAGCAGCCCCGGGACTAGGCTCGATGAGCAGTTCTTC
TRBV5-1,NA,18,NA,TRBJ1-2,CASSSASTGGLVMYGYTF,TGCGCCAGCAGCTCAGCGTCGACAGGCGGGCTGGTGATGTATGGCTACACCTTC
TRBV11-2,NA,18,NA,TRBJ2-1,CASSLGRGEVDSYNEQFF,TGTGCCAGCAGCTTAGGGCGCGGGGAGGTGGACTCCTACAATGAGCAGTTCTTC